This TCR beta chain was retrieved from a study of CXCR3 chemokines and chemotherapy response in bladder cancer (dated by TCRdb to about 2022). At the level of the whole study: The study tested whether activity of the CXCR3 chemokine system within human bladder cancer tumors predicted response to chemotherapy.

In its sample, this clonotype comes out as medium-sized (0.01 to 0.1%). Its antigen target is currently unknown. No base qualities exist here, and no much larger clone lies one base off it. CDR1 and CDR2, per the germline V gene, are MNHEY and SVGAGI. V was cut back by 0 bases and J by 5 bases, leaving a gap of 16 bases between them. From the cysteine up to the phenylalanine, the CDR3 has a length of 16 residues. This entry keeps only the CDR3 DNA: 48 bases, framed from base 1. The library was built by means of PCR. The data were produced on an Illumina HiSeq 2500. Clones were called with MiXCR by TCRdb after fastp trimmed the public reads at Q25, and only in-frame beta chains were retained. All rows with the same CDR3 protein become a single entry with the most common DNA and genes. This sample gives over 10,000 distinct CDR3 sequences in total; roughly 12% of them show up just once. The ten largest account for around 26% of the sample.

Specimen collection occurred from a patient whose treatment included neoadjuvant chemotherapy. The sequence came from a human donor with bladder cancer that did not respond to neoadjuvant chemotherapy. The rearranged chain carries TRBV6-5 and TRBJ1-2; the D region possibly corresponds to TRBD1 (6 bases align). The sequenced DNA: TGTGCCAGCAGTTACTCTCCCTTCTCGGACAGATATGGCTACACCTTC. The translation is CASSYSPFSDRYGYTF.